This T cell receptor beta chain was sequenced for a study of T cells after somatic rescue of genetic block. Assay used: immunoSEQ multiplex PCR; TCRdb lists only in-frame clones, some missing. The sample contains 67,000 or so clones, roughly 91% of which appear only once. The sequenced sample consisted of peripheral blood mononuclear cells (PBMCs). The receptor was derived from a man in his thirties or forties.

CDR3 nucleotides: TGCGCCAGCAGGGGGACGGCAGACTATGGCTACACCTTC. Protein product: CASRGTADYGYTF. The V call is TRBV10-2, the J call TRBJ1-2, with D possibly matching TRBD1 (5 bases). Between the trimmed V and J ends, which lost 6 bases and 3 bases, there was a span of 11 bases. Germline V gene sequence: CDR1 WSHSY, CDR2 SAAADI. This CDR3 has 13 amino acids.